Below, 29 T cell receptor beta chains from the same sample are listed, as sequenced in a study of post-analysis software for immune sequencing data. Broader study findings: A few TRBV segments were significantly more frequent in patients than in controls. TRBV5-6, TRBV5-1 and TRBV20-1 were among these segments.

Researchers reported that TCR beta cDNA libraries carried unique molecular identifiers. TCRdb fed the PCR reads into MiXCR, producing one record per CDR3 protein. The repertoire has hundreds of thousands of distinct CDR3 sequences, 30% of them found once; the top ten carry approximately 0.55%. Antigens for these TCRs are unknown. The sequencing sample was made of blood. The source is a girl aged 5-17 years with multiple sclerosis.

This clonotype was found many times. The V and J genes are TRBV6-5 and TRBJ2-3; D might be TRBD1 (5 bases). The CDR3 spans 14 residues. CDR1 MNHEY and CDR2 SVGAGI come from the germline V gene. V was shortened by 7 bases and J by 1 base, with 12 bases between the two germline ends. The CDR3 spells CASTRDLGTDTQYF. The CDR3, as DNA: TGTGCCAGCACCAGGGATCTCGGCACAGATACGCAGTATTTT.

V usage is TRBV7-2 and J usage is TRBJ1-1; D is possibly TRBD1 (6 bases). Germline-derived CDR1 and CDR2 are SGHTA and FQGNSA. V gave up 6 bases and J gave up 3 bases, with 14 bases separating them. There are 14 residues in the CDR3. The CDR3 reads CASRVQGGHTEAFF. As DNA, the CDR3 is TGTGCCAGCAGAGTACAGGGAGGGCACACTGAAGCTTTCTTT.

This chain joins TRBV28 and TRBJ2-3; D perhaps matches TRBD2 (5 bases). V lost 3 bases and J lost 4, with 14 bases in between. Germline loops: CDR1 MDHEN, CDR2 SYDVKM. CDR3 length: 15 amino acids. CDR3 in amino acids: CASSFLGGPADTQYF. In nucleotides, the CDR3 is TGTGCCAGCAGTTTCTTAGGAGGCCCAGCAGATACGCAGTATTTT. The full variable domain, rest sourced from reference TRBV28 and TRBJ2-3, is DVKVTQSSRYLVKRTGEKVFLECVQDMDHENMFWYRQDPGLGLRLIYFSYDVKMKEKGDIPEGYSVSREKKERFSLILESASTNQTSMYLCASSFLGGPADTQYFGPGTRLTVL.

This CDR3 reads CSARTERGFFGSGANVLTF. The DNA for the CDR3 is TGCAGTGCTAGGACTGAAAGGGGGTTTTTTGGGTCTGGGGCCAACGTCCTGACTTTC. This chain joins TRBV20-1 and TRBJ2-6, with a tentative D call TRBD1 (6 bases). The CDR3 consists of 19 residues. V was cut by 3 bases and J by 1 base, with 22 bases left in between. The V gene's germline CDR1 is DFQATT and CDR2 SNEGSKA (reference sequence).

DNA for the CDR3: TGCGCCAGCAGCCAAGGCGGGACAGTCTATGGCTACACCTTC. Protein: CASSQGGTVYGYTF. The gene calls are TRBV4-1 and TRBJ1-2; 7 bases agree with TRBD1. This CDR3 region has 14 residues. V shed 1 base and J 4 bases; nucleotides not matched to a gene: 3. CDR1 is MGHRA and CDR2 is YSYEKL in the germline V gene.

The chain carries TRBV13 and TRBJ1-4; the D is unclear. CDR1 and CDR2 from the germline V gene are PRHDT and FYEKMQ (reference sequence). This CDR3 is 14 amino acids long. Trimming took 3 bases from V and 3 from J, leaving 8 bases between them. CDR3 sequence reads: CASSFGQSNEKLFF. DNA of the CDR3: TGTGCCAGCAGCTTCGGGCAGTCTAATGAAAAACTGTTTTTT.

In its sample, this clonotype was seen a few times. The chain recombines TRBV6-1 with TRBJ2-1; TRBD1 matches at 7 bases. Germline V gene sequence: CDR1 MNHNS, CDR2 SASEGT. The V gene end was trimmed by 8 bases and the J gene end by 0 bases; junction bases not matched to a gene: 13. The CDR3 loop spans 17 amino acids. CDR3 region: CASGRQGPKSSYNEQFF. The DNA of the CDR3 is TGTGCCAGCGGTCGACAGGGCCCCAAAAGCTCCTACAATGAGCAGTTCTTC.

In its sample, this clonotype was seen a few times. The chain carries TRBV29-1 and TRBJ2-7; tentatively, D is TRBD1 or TRBD2 (5 bases each). CDR3 length equals 14 residues. Trimming removed 0 bases from V and 3 bases from J, with 12 bases in between. The V gene's germline CDR1 is SQVTM and CDR2 ANQGSEA. The CDR3 sequence is CSVEDPGRRYEQYF. The CDR3 bases are TGCAGCGTTGAAGATCCGGGACGGCGCTACGAGCAGTACTTC.

The chain carries TRBV2 and TRBJ2-7; D unclear. Trimming pared 7 bases from V and 3 bases from J, leaving 4 bases between. This CDR3 comprises 10 residues. Germline V gives CDR1 SNHLY, CDR2 FYNNEI. The CDR3 DNA is TGTGCCAGCACGAACTACGAGCAGTACTTC. It encodes CASTNYEQYF.

The rearrangement links TRBV4-1 to TRBJ1-5, with D uncertain. V gave up 1 base and J gave up 1 base, with 14 bases separating them. Germline CDR1 is MGHRA and CDR2 is YSYEKL. There are 17 residues in the CDR3. The CDR3 sequence is CASSQGIVTISNQPQHF. CDR3 bases: TGCGCCAGCAGCCAAGGAATAGTTACCATCAGCAATCAGCCCCAGCATTTT.

The CDR3, as DNA: TGTGCCACCAGGACTAGCGGGAATCCAGATACGCAGTATTTT. Encoded protein: CATRTSGNPDTQYF. This chain joins TRBV10-3 and TRBJ2-3, with TRBD2 matching 12 bases. V lost 10 bases, J lost 4 bases, and 6 bases stayed unmatched. Germline values: CDR1 ENHRY, CDR2 SYGVKD. The CDR3 contains 14 residues.

V is TRBV6-2 or TRBV6-3 and J is TRBJ2-7; possibly TRBD1 or TRBD2 for D (5 bases each). The CDR3 length is 12 residues. With 8 bases removed from V and 6 bases from J, the gap between germline ends came to 14 bases. In germline, CDR1 is MNHEY, CDR2 SVGEGT. For the CDR3, the DNA is TGTGCCAGCCGGGACCGGAGAGGCGAGCAGTACTTC. This codes for CASRDRRGEQYF.

This clonotype has just a few counts. This chain joins TRBV27 and TRBJ2-1; D not certain. CDR3 length equals 15 residues. Trimming removed 5 bases from V and 0 bases from J, with 11 bases in between. Germline CDR1 is MNHEY and CDR2 is SMNVEV (reference sequence). CDR3 region: CASSPLTYSYNEQFF. As DNA, the CDR3 is TGTGCCAGCAGTCCGCTGACTTACTCCTACAATGAGCAGTTCTTC.

Details on this clonotype: A much larger clonotype is one base distant, so this may be a read error. The rearrangement joins TRBV29-1 to TRBJ2-1; D may correspond to TRBD1 or TRBD2 (5 bases each). This CDR3 is 12 amino acids long. The germline V gene has CDR1 SQVTM and CDR2 ANQGSEA. V lost 8 bases, J lost 12 bases, and 20 bases lay in between. CDR3 in amino acids: CSHRGSRDGQFF. The CDR3 DNA follows: TGCAGCCACCGGGGCTCTCGGGATGGGCAGTTCTTC.

This sequence joins TRBV20-1 and TRBJ2-1, with 14 bases matching TRBD2. Germline CDR1 DFQATT, CDR2 SNEGSKA (reference sequence). This CDR3 spans 15 amino acids. V was pared by 1 base and J by 8 bases, with 4 bases of the junction left unmatched. The CDR3 is CSARGGLAGVYEQFF. CDR3 bases: TGCAGTGCTAGAGGGGGACTAGCGGGGGTTTATGAGCAGTTCTTC.

This clonotype has more than one count but fewer than ten. CDR3 nucleotide sequence: TGTGCCAGCAGCTTAGGGAGCGCCTACCGCACAGATACGCAGTATTTT. It encodes CASSLGSAYRTDTQYF. V gene TRBV7-2 combines with J gene TRBJ2-3; D unclear. The CDR3 loop spans 16 amino acids. The ends were cut back, 1 base at V and 1 base at J, with 12 bases in the middle. CDR1 and CDR2 (germline): SGHTA, FQGNSA.

The chain links TRBV29-1 to TRBJ1-1; D is ambiguous. The CDR3 is 10 amino acids. Trimming took off 5 bases at V and 3 bases at J, with 4 bases between the two ends. Germline-derived CDR1 and CDR2 are SQVTM and ANQGSEA. CDR3 loop: CSVRHTEAFF. The DNA of the CDR3 is TGCAGCGTTCGACACACTGAAGCTTTCTTT.

The genes are TRBV7-9 and TRBJ2-2; the match to TRBD2 covers 10 bases. The CDR3 loop spans 15 amino acids. The J segment lost 4 bases and the V segment lost 5 bases, leaving 4 bases of the junction unmatched. Germline values: CDR1 SEHNR, CDR2 FQNEAQ (reference sequence). The CDR3 DNA reads as TGTGCCAGCAGCCGGAGCGGGAGGGGCACCGGGGAGCTGTTTTTT. Protein product: CASSRSGRGTGELFF.

The table lists this clonotype with a few counts. The chain combines TRBV12-3 or TRBV12-4 with TRBJ1-1; perhaps TRBD1 as D (5 bases). The CDR3 sequence is 14 residues long. The germline V and J ends were trimmed by 2 bases and 4 bases, with 11 bases remaining between them. CDR3 protein: CASSLQGFSTEAFF. Written as DNA, the CDR3 is TGTGCCAGCAGTTTACAGGGTTTTTCCACTGAAGCTTTCTTT.

Only a few counts were recorded for this clonotype. The rearrangement joins TRBV7-2 to TRBJ1-2; tentative D call: TRBD1 (5 bases). In germline, CDR1 is SGHTA, CDR2 FQGNSA. The V gene lost 0 bases and the J gene lost 7 bases, with 9 bases spanning the gap. The CDR3 sequence is 13 residues long. The CDR3 coding sequence is TGTGCCAGCAGCTTAGCGGGGGATTTTGGCTACACCTTC. Protein sequence: CASSLAGDFGYTF.

This clonotype was seen more than once but under ten times. The rearrangement links TRBV20-1 to TRBJ2-7, with 7 bases identical to TRBD1. Germline CDR1 is DFQATT and CDR2 is SNEGSKA (reference sequence). Germline trimming cut 3 bases from V and 0 bases from J; bases unmatched to any gene: 5. This CDR3 region has 14 residues. Here the CDR3 DNA reads TGCAGTGCTAGTGGTCGGGACAGCTCCTACGAGCAGTACTTC. Translating it yields CSASGRDSSYEQYF.

The table lists this clonotype with a few counts. J is TRBJ2-1 and V is TRBV20-1; D unclear. Trimming stripped 2 bases from V and 6 bases from J, with 14 bases between. Germline assignment: CDR1 DFQATT and CDR2 SNEGSKA (reference sequence). The CDR3 spans 14 residues. CDR3 in amino acids: CSARRPWSCNEQFF. The CDR3 nucleotides read TGCAGTGCTAGACGTCCCTGGAGCTGCAATGAGCAGTTCTTC.

The chain has TRBV20-1 and TRBJ2-1; perhaps TRBD2 as D (6 bases). Germline V gene lookup returns CDR1 DFQATT and CDR2 SNEGSKA (reference sequence). This CDR3 is 12 amino acids long. V was trimmed by 0 bases and J by 10 bases, leaving 10 bases between them. The CDR3 DNA sequence: TGCAGTGCTAGAGAAACTAGCAGGGAGCAGTTCTTC. The encoded protein is CSARETSREQFF.

This chain uses TRBV3-1 with TRBJ1-5; D not certain. Between the trimmed V and J ends, which lost 3 bases and 5 bases, there was a span of 8 bases. There are 13 residues in the CDR3. Per germline, CDR1 LGHDT and CDR2 YNNKEL (reference sequence). CDR3 sequence (DNA): TGTGCCAGCAGCCACGGCCCCGATCAGCCCCAGCATTTT. It encodes CASSHGPDQPQHF.

The chain joins TRBV7-2 to TRBJ2-2, with D unresolved. Germline CDR1 SGHTA, CDR2 FQGNSA. The CDR3 spans 14 residues. Trimming removed 0 bases at V and 7 bases at J, with 9 bases between. CDR3 loop: CASSLALPGGELFF. DNA for the CDR3: TGTGCCAGCAGCTTAGCCTTGCCGGGCGGGGAGCTGTTTTTT.

The CDR3 sequence is CASSLFPGTSGKNEQFF. In nucleotides, the CDR3 is TGTGCCAGCAGTTTATTCCCCGGGACTAGCGGGAAAAATGAGCAGTTCTTC. This chain joins TRBV12-3 or TRBV12-4 and TRBJ2-1, with 13 bases matching TRBD2. The CDR3 contains 17 residues. Trimming took 2 bases from V and 7 from J; bases not matched to a gene: 8.

The rearrangement links TRBV29-1 to TRBJ2-5; D is possibly TRBD2 (5 bases). Germline CDR1 and CDR2: SQVTM and ANQGSEA. Trimming removed 4 bases from V and 4 bases from J, with 16 bases in between. There are 14 residues in the CDR3. CDR3: CSVGGSEEAETQYF. The CDR3 DNA reads TGCAGCGTTGGGGGTAGCGAGGAGGCAGAGACCCAGTACTTC. Together with reference TRBV29-1 and TRBJ2-5, the CDR3 gives the full variable domain: SAVISQKPSRDICQRGTSLTIQCQVDSQVTMMFWYRQQPGQSLTLIATANQGSEATYESGFVIDKFPISRPNLTFSTLTVSNMSPEDSSIYLCSVGGSEEAETQYFGPGTRLLVL.

This clonotype was picked up one time. The rearrangement links TRBV5-1 to TRBJ2-6; TRBD1 matches 8 bases. The CDR3 is 15 amino acids. V shed 7 bases, J shed 0 bases, and the junction held 3 bases outside the gene matches. Germline-derived CDR1 and CDR2 are SGHRS and YFSETQ. Here the CDR3 reads CASVQGASGANVLTF. CDR3 DNA sequence: TGCGCCAGCGTCCAGGGGGCCTCTGGGGCCAACGTCCTGACTTTC.

This chain connects TRBV6-6 to TRBJ1-1; a weak D match, TRBD1 (6 bases). This CDR3 contains 15 residues. The V end was cut by 8 bases, the J end by 1 base, with 17 bases between. Germline V lookup: CDR1 MNHNY, CDR2 SVGAGI (reference sequence). The CDR3 region is CASQGTHTKNTEAFF. CDR3 DNA: TGTGCCAGCCAAGGGACACATACTAAGAACACTGAAGCTTTCTTT.